The next 20 T cell receptor beta chains were all read from a single sample in a study of T cell responses to AZD1222 COVID-19 vaccine (dated by TCRdb to the early 2020s). The library was built by means of the immunoSEQ multiplex PCR assay. TCRdb obtained this table from immuneACCESS and retained in-frame rearrangements with V and J assigned. These tables miss some clones; where compared with another copy, unresolved V genes account for less than half of the shortfall, and the remainder is unexplained. This sample has 55,000 to 85,000 clones in its table, and about 83% of those were observed once. 9.8% of the sample comes from the top ten. The time point label here, explained by the study, means: baseline before first vaccination. The sample in question was peripheral blood, obtained on day 0 of AZD1222 vaccination. The origin of the receptors is an adult in good health.

V is TRBV30 and J is TRBJ1-5; perhaps TRBD1 as D (5 bases). Trimming took off 3 bases at V and 1 base at J, with 25 bases between the two ends. There are 19 residues in the CDR3. The germline V gene encodes CDR1 GTSNPN and CDR2 SVGIG (reference sequence). The CDR3 sequence: CAWSGASLRTLRSNQPQHF. The CDR3 DNA follows: TGTGCCTGGAGCGGGGCTTCTCTCAGAACCCTTCGAAGCAATCAGCCCCAGCATTTT.

To note about this clone: This same CDR3 is encoded by further DNA sequences in the sample. The gene calls are TRBV7-3 and TRBJ2-1; 10 bases line up with TRBD2. CDR3 length: 15 residues. Per the germline V gene, CDR1 is SGHTA and CDR2 is FQGTGA. J lost 4 bases, V lost 5 bases, and 5 bases had no gene match. CDR3 sequence reads: CASSLSGGPYNEQFF. The CDR3 nucleotides read TGTGCCAGCAGCCTTAGCGGGGGGCCTTACAATGAGCAGTTCTTC. Based on the CDR3 plus reference TRBV7-3 and TRBJ2-1, the full variable domain is GAGVSQTPSNKVTEKGKYVELRCDPISGHTALYWYRQSLGQGPEFLIYFQGTGAADDSGLPNDRFFAVRPEGSVSTLKIQRTERGDSAVYLCASSLSGGPYNEQFFGPGTRLTVL.

The chain has TRBV28 and TRBJ2-2, with D perhaps matching TRBD1 (5 bases). Trimming stripped 5 bases from V and 0 bases from J, with 22 bases between. The germline V gene encodes CDR1 MDHEN and CDR2 SYDVKM. The length of the CDR3 is 19 residues. CDR3 DNA: TGTGCCAGCAGTCCCCCGGGTTACAGGAACCCGACGAACACCGGGGAGCTGTTTTTT. Translation: CASSPPGYRNPTNTGELFF.

The chain recombines TRBV9 with TRBJ2-1, with D perhaps TRBD1 or TRBD2 (5 bases each). The V gene lost 0 bases and the J gene lost 10 bases, with 11 bases spanning the gap. Looked up from germline, CDR1 is SGDLS and CDR2 is YYNGEE. The CDR3 has 13 residues. The CDR3 region has the DNA TGTGCCAGCAGCGTAGAGAGGGGTCGGGAGCAGTTCTTC. Its protein product is CASSVERGREQFF. The whole variable domain, filled in from reference TRBV9 and TRBJ2-1, reads DSGVTQTPKHLITATGQRVTLRCSPRSGDLSVYWYQQSLDQGLQFLIQYYNGEERAKGNILERFSAQQFPDLHSELNLSSLELGDSALYFCASSVERGREQFFGPGTRLTVL.

V gene TRBV7-8 combines with J gene TRBJ1-2, with D possibly TRBD1 on 5 matching bases. Germline V CDR1 and CDR2: SGHVS, FQNEAQ. The ends were cut back, 1 base at V and 0 bases at J, with 9 bases in the middle. CDR3 length equals 15 residues. CDR3 loop: CASSLGPGANYGYTF. The DNA for the CDR3 is TGTGCCAGCAGCTTAGGTCCGGGGGCTAACTATGGCTACACCTTC.

The rearrangement uses TRBV12-3 or TRBV12-4 and TRBJ2-1, with 9 bases matching TRBD1. With 7 bases clipped from V and 6 bases from J, the junction kept 4 bases outside the gene matches. This CDR3 comprises 13 residues. The CDR3 loop reads CASIMTGGNEQFF. The CDR3 region has the DNA TGTGCCAGCATTATGACAGGGGGCAATGAGCAGTTCTTC.

This chain joins TRBV6-5 and TRBJ1-2; TRBD1 aligns across 7 bases. The V gene end was trimmed by 7 bases and the J gene end by 10 bases; junction bases not matched to a gene: 9. This CDR3 contains 12 residues. Germline values: CDR1 MNHEY, CDR2 SVGAGI. The CDR3 protein is CASTYRGTDYTF. CDR3 nucleotides: TGTGCCAGCACCTACAGGGGAACGGACTACACCTTC.

The rearrangement uses TRBV20-1 and TRBJ1-2; no firm D call. Germline-derived CDR1 and CDR2 are DFQATT and SNEGSKA (reference sequence). The ends were cut back, 2 bases at V and 4 bases at J, with 5 bases in the middle. The CDR3 has 11 residues. The CDR3 here is CSARSGYGYTF. The CDR3 DNA reads as TGCAGTGCTAGATCGGGCTATGGCTACACCTTC.

The chain employs TRBV6-1 and TRBJ2-7, with 8 nucleotides matching TRBD1. This CDR3 comprises 15 residues. CDR1 is MNHNS and CDR2 is SASEGT in the germline V gene. Trimming removed 1 base from V and 5 bases from J; junction bases left unmatched: 7. The CDR3 loop reads CASSEVMAGGHEQYF. The DNA of the CDR3 is TGTGCCAGCAGTGAAGTGATGGCAGGGGGCCACGAGCAGTACTTC.

The V call is TRBV2, the J call TRBJ1-2, with D possibly being TRBD1 (6 bases). Germline V lookup: CDR1 SNHLY, CDR2 FYNNEI. The CDR3 runs to 11 residues. V lost 7 bases and J 8 bases, leaving 11 bases between the germline ends. CDR3 sequence (DNA): TGTGCCAGCACACAGGGAGGAGGCTACACCTTC. Protein sequence: CASTQGGGYTF.

This sequence joins TRBV9 and TRBJ1-4; TRBD1 is a possible D gene (5 bases). CDR1 is SGDLS, CDR2 YYNGEE, per germline. V dropped 0 bases and J dropped 0 bases, with 9 bases sitting between them. This CDR3 contains 16 residues. Here the CDR3 reads CASSVAGPATNEKLFF. CDR3 in DNA: TGTGCCAGCAGCGTAGCGGGGCCTGCAACTAATGAAAAACTGTTTTTT.

A few counts support this clone. The DNA of the CDR3 is TGTGCCAGCAGCCCTCGACAGGGATGGGTTAGCAATCAGCCCCAGCATTTT. This codes for CASSPRQGWVSNQPQHF. The V and J genes are TRBV7-8 and TRBJ1-5; 7 bases agree with TRBD1. Germline V gene sequence: CDR1 SGHVS, CDR2 FQNEAQ. V was pared by 5 bases and J by 0 bases, with 10 bases of the junction left unmatched. The CDR3 spans 17 residues.

This clone has only one observation. The chain is built from TRBV2 and TRBJ2-3, with D perhaps TRBD1 or TRBD2 (5 bases each). The germline CDR1 and CDR2 sequences are SNHLY and FYNNEI. The V end lost 2 bases, the J end lost 4 bases, and 10 bases lay between the germline ends. The CDR3 contains 14 residues. Here the CDR3 DNA reads TGTGCCAGCAGTGAACAGGGACGGGCAGATACGCAGTATTTT. It yields the protein CASSEQGRADTQYF.

V is TRBV27 and J is TRBJ1-1; the D gene is possibly TRBD1 (6 bases). In germline, CDR1 is MNHEY, CDR2 SMNVEV (reference sequence). V shed 3 bases and J shed 4 bases, with 15 bases lying between them. The CDR3 totals 15 residues. For the CDR3, the DNA is TGTGCCAGCAGTTTCCTAGGGGGTGGGAGCACTGAAGCTTTCTTT. Its protein is CASSFLGGGSTEAFF.

This chain joins TRBV6-5 and TRBJ2-5, with D perhaps matching TRBD2 (5 bases). The CDR3 has 12 residues. V was clipped by 6 bases and J by 4 bases, with 9 bases between them. CDR1 is MNHEY and CDR2 is SVGAGI in the germline V gene. CDR3 amino acids: CASSRTSETQYF. CDR3 nucleotide sequence: TGTGCCAGCAGCCGGACTTCAGAGACCCAGTACTTC.

The chain is built from TRBV28 and TRBJ1-1, with TRBD1 as a possible D gene (5 bases). This CDR3 spans 17 amino acids. The V and J ends lost 5 bases and 0 bases respectively, with 19 bases between them. Germline CDR1 MDHEN, CDR2 SYDVKM. This CDR3 reads CASSPAIGAYMNTEAFF. CDR3 sequence (DNA): TGTGCCAGCAGTCCAGCAATAGGGGCATACATGAACACTGAAGCTTTCTTT.

The chain joins TRBV6-1 to TRBJ2-7, with 8 bases that match TRBD2. The CDR3 sequence is 16 residues long. Germline loops: CDR1 MNHNS, CDR2 SASEGT. The trim removed 2 bases at V and 6 bases at J, leaving 12 bases unmatched. This chain's CDR3 is CASSESLSRGGGEQYF. The DNA for the CDR3 is TGTGCCAGCAGTGAAAGTCTTTCTCGGGGGGGCGGCGAGCAGTACTTC.

The chain carries TRBV7-9 and TRBJ1-2; D unresolved. Germline V gene lookup returns CDR1 SEHNR and CDR2 FQNEAQ (reference sequence). V lost 3 bases, J lost 8 bases, and 16 bases lay in between. There are 14 residues in the CDR3. CDR3 DNA: TGTGCCAGCAGCTTCGGAGAGTACAGTGGAGGCTACACCTTC. Encoded protein: CASSFGEYSGGYTF.

This clone was recorded once. This chain uses TRBV28 with TRBJ1-2, with D uncertain. The germline V gene encodes CDR1 MDHEN and CDR2 SYDVKM. V lost 2 bases to trimming and J lost 1 base, with 5 bases between them. The CDR3 spans 13 residues. CDR3 in DNA: TGTGCCAGCAGTTTAAACAATAACTATGGCTACACCTTC. Translating gives CASSLNNNYGYTF.

This chain links TRBV10-3 with TRBJ1-2; 8 bases map to TRBD1. This CDR3 region has 13 residues. Germline V gene sequence: CDR1 ENHRY, CDR2 SYGVKD. The V gene end was trimmed by 5 bases and the J gene end by 8 bases; junction bases not matched to a gene: 7. CDR3 sequence reads: CAISTQGAGGYTF. For the CDR3, the DNA is TGTGCCATCAGTACGCAGGGGGCGGGCGGCTACACCTTC.